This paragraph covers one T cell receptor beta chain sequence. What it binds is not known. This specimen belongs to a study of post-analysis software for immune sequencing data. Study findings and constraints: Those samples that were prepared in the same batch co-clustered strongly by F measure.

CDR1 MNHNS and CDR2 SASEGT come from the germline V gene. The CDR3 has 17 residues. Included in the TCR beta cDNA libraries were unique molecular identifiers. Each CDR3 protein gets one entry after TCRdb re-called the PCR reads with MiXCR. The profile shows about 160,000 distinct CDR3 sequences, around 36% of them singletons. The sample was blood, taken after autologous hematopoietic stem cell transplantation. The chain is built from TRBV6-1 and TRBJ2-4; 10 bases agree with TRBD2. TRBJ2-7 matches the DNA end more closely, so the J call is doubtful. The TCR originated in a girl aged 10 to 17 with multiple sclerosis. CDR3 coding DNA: TGTGCCAGCAGTGCGCCACGCTCTAGCGGGAGAGGGTACGAGCAGTACTTC. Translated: CASSAPRSSGRGYEQYF.